The clone carrying this TCR beta chain has just a few counts. Its specificity is unknown. This sample was taken from a study of cytomegalovirus exposure and HLA in healthy donors. Across the whole study: Tens of millions of unique TCRs from HLA-typed donors were held in an early release of data. Findings and limits, study-wide: Some V segments, including TRBV6-2 and TRBV6-3, were excluded as indistinguishable. HLA restriction was apparent for most CMV-associated TCR beta chains in a later analysis. Other equally common chains were less clonally expanded than HLA-associated TCR beta chains, a later analysis showed.

Germline V gene lookup returns CDR1 MNHEY and CDR2 SMNVEV (reference sequence). V was clipped by 10 bases and J by 3 bases; unmatched bases: 6. This CDR3 is 12 amino acids long. Primers for the PCR totalled 60 Vbeta and 13 Jbeta. Produced via immunoSEQ multiplex PCR; TCRdb's table is partial and in-frame only. The sample has under 100,000 clones, 60% to 80% seen once. This clonotype originated in a woman aged 45 to 65 in good health and CMV-seropositive. Input material: PBMCs. The chain employs TRBV27 and TRBJ2-7, with 7 bases matching TRBD2. The DNA of the CDR3 is TGTGCCACCGTGGGGGAGGGCTACGAGCAGTACTTC. Translated: CATVGEGYEQYF.